Below are 6 T cell receptor beta chains sequenced from a single sample in a study of T-cell memory formation after mild COVID-19. One entry per CDR3 protein, called by TCRdb with MiXCR from the 5' RACE reads. The table records a few hundred thousand distinct CDR3 sequences, around 15% of them present only once. Source material: PBMCs or a T cell subset sorted from them (not recorded which). The receptors derive from a young man who had mild COVID-19 (a few samples of this study predate the infection). Cell type and time point are not known.

This clonotype was picked up a small number of times. V is TRBV11-2 and J is TRBJ2-3, with 9 bases aligning to TRBD1. The trim removed 4 bases at V and 6 bases at J, leaving 5 bases unmatched. The CDR3 sequence is 14 residues long. Germline loops: CDR1 SGHAT, CDR2 FQNNGV. CDR3 nucleotides: TGTGCCAGCAGCTCCGACAGGGGGGGGGATACGCAGTATTTT. Its translation: CASSSDRGGDTQYF.

The genes are TRBV6-5 and TRBJ2-7; D gene uncertain. CDR1 MNHEY and CDR2 SVGAGI come from the germline V gene. Trimming cost V 2 bases and J 0 bases, with 11 bases left between them. The CDR3 length is 15 residues. The CDR3 sequence: CASSYGNTLSYEQYF. DNA of the CDR3: TGTGCCAGCAGTTACGGGAACACCCTCTCCTACGAGCAGTACTTC.

This clonotype occurred a few times. V is TRBV12-3 or TRBV12-4 and J is TRBJ1-5, with 7 bases fitting TRBD1. The CDR3 has 16 amino acids. Trimming at V came to 6 bases and at J to 3 bases, leaving 11 bases not matched to a gene. The CDR3 loop reads CASSLLGQVFNQPQHF. The CDR3 DNA reads as TGTGCCAGCAGCCTTCTCGGACAGGTCTTCAATCAGCCCCAGCATTTT.

This clonotype occurred a few times. The chain has TRBV19 and TRBJ2-3; D is uncertain. The CDR3 length is 13 residues. Trimming left V 1 base short and J 4 bases short, with 6 bases between. The germline gives CDR1 LNHDA, CDR2 SQIVND (reference sequence). The CDR3 DNA follows: TGTGCCAGTAGTATAGTTGGTGCAGATACGCAGTATTTT. Its translation: CASSIVGADTQYF.

This sequence joins TRBV15 and TRBJ2-5; D remains unclear. The CDR3 consists of 14 residues. Germline CDR1 is LNHNV and CDR2 is YYDKDF (reference sequence). Trimming shortened V by 0 bases and J by 5 bases, and 10 bases separated the two germline ends. CDR3 amino acids: CATSRDRATETQYF. Written as DNA, the CDR3 is TGTGCCACCAGCAGAGATCGGGCAACCGAGACCCAGTACTTC.

This clonotype was found a few times. The CDR3, as DNA: TGTGCCAGCAGCTTAGTTGCAGCGGGGGGCTCCTACGAGCAGTACTTC. As protein: CASSLVAAGGSYEQYF. The genes are TRBV7-2 and TRBJ2-7; TRBD2 agrees at 9 bases. Trimming took 1 base from V and 0 from J; bases not matched to a gene: 4. The CDR3 is 16 amino acids. Looked up from germline, CDR1 is SGHTA and CDR2 is FQGNSA.